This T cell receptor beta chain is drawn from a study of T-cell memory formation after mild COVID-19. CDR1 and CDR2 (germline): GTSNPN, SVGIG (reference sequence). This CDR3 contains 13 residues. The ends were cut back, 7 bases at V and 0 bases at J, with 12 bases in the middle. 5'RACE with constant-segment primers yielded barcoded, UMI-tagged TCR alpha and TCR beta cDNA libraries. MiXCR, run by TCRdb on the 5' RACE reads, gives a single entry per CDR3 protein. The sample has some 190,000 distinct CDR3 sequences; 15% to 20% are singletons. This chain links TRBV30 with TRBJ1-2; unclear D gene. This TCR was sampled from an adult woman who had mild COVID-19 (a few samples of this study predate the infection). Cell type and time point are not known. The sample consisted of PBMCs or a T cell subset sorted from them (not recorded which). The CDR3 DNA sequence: TGTGCCTTGCGTATATCCGCTAACTATGGCTACACCTTC. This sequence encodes CALRISANYGYTF.